The 31 T cell receptor beta chains given below trace back to one sample, sequenced in a study of blood T cells in healthy people across ages. Using a J-beta primer mix together with a sample-barcoded 5' primer, a second PCR was run for roughly 7 to 12 cycles. TCRdb redid the calling of the 5' RACE reads with MiXCR, one entry per CDR3 protein. The table has approximately 1,700,000 distinct CDR3 sequences, 39% seen once. The sequencing sample was made of blood. All receptors come from a human donor in good health.

The gene calls are TRBV12-3 or TRBV12-4 and TRBJ2-6; TRBD1 aligns across 7 bases. This CDR3 has 15 amino acids. J was trimmed by 0 bases and V by 8 bases; bases with no gene match: 4. The CDR3: CASGDSLSGANVLTF. DNA for the CDR3: TGTGCCAGCGGGGACAGCCTCTCTGGGGCCAACGTCCTGACTTTC.

The CDR3 nucleotides are TGTGCCAGCAGCTTGGCCGCGCGGGGGGTTCAGTACTTC. Translation gives CASSLAARGVQYF. J is TRBJ2-4 and V is TRBV5-6; 8 bases align to TRBD2. CDR3 size: 13 residues. V gave up 0 bases and J gave up 11 bases; unmatched junction bases: 4. Germline V gene data show CDR1 as SGHDT and CDR2 as YYEEEE. The full variable domain, with the rest looked up from reference TRBV5-6 and TRBJ2-4, is DAGVTQSPTHLIKTRGQQVTLRCSPKSGHDTVSWYQQALGQGPQFIFQYYEEEERQRGNFPDRFSGHQFPNYSSELNVNALLLGDSALYLCASSLAARGVQYFGAGTRLSVL.

This clonotype was found a few times. The chain joins TRBV12-3 or TRBV12-4 to TRBJ2-7; 13 bases are a match to TRBD2. The assigned J gene may be wrong: the sequence end matches TRBJ2-5 better. The CDR3 length is 19 residues. CDR3 nucleotides: TGTGCCAGCAGTTTAATACTAGCGGGGGGGCCGGTTCGGTGGGAGACCCAGTACTTC. Amino acids: CASSLILAGGPVRWETQYF.

The V and J genes are TRBV6-1 and TRBJ2-5, with TRBD2 matching 7 bases. The V gene's germline CDR1 is MNHNS and CDR2 SASEGT. This CDR3 spans 14 amino acids. The V and J ends lost 7 bases and 0 bases, in that order; junction bases with no gene match: 5. Here the CDR3 reads CASTRGVNQETQYF. CDR3 DNA: TGTGCCAGCACCCGGGGGGTCAACCAAGAGACCCAGTACTTC.

V usage is TRBV29-1 and J usage is TRBJ1-2; D not certain. Trimming stripped 0 bases from V and 7 bases from J, with 12 bases between. The CDR3 contains 13 residues. Germline V gene data show CDR1 as SQVTM and CDR2 as ANQGSEA. CDR3 nucleotide sequence: TGCAGCGTTGAAGATCAATGGAAGGGTGGCTACACCTTC. Its protein product is CSVEDQWKGGYTF.

J is TRBJ2-7 and V is TRBV20-1, with a tentative D call TRBD2 (6 bases). Germline V gene lookup returns CDR1 DFQATT and CDR2 SNEGSKA (reference sequence). CDR3 length: 13 amino acids. Between the trimmed V and J ends, which lost 0 bases and 5 bases, there was a span of 11 bases. CDR3 loop: CSARDSRGNEQYF. The CDR3 coding sequence is TGCAGTGCTAGAGATTCGCGGGGTAACGAGCAGTACTTC.

The chain uses TRBV20-1 and TRBJ1-2; tentative D call: TRBD1 (6 bases). Trimming took 2 bases from V and 6 from J, leaving 16 bases between them. Germline-derived CDR1 and CDR2 are DFQATT and SNEGSKA (reference sequence). The CDR3 contains 14 residues. CDR3 DNA: TGCAGTGCTAGACAGGCCAGGGGTGATGATGGCTACACCTTC. It is translated as CSARQARGDDGYTF.

The chain combines TRBV4-1 with TRBJ1-2; tentatively, D is TRBD1 (6 bases). The CDR3 has 16 residues. V was cut by 1 base and J by 2 bases, with 14 bases left in between. The germline V gene has CDR1 MGHRA and CDR2 YSYEKL. The DNA of the CDR3 is TGCGCCAGCAGCCAAGTTTTTCGACAGGCGAACTATGGCTACACCTTC. Translation gives CASSQVFRQANYGYTF.

This clonotype turned up a few times. The chain links TRBV20-1 to TRBJ2-5, with 7 bases lining up with TRBD2. Trimming took 4 bases from V and 5 from J; bases not matched to a gene: 10. This CDR3 contains 14 residues. CDR1 and CDR2 from the germline V gene are DFQATT and SNEGSKA (reference sequence). CDR3 DNA: TGCAGTGCTATTAGGACTAGTGGTATCGAGACCCAGTACTTC. This translates into CSAIRTSGIETQYF.

V gene TRBV7-6 combines with J gene TRBJ1-2, with D unresolved. Germline V gives CDR1 SGHVS, CDR2 FNYEAQ. With 5 bases removed from V and 3 bases from J, the gap between germline ends came to 13 bases. The CDR3 runs 14 residues. The CDR3 spells CASSLDDEYYGYTF. CDR3 nucleotides: TGTGCCAGCAGCCTAGACGACGAGTACTATGGCTACACCTTC.

The chain links TRBV9 to TRBJ2-4, with D unresolved. TRBJ2-7 explains the end of the DNA better; the J call may be wrong. The CDR3 runs 15 residues. Germline values: CDR1 SGDLS, CDR2 YYNGEE. For the CDR3, the DNA is TGTGCCAGCAGCGCCAGGCCGGGTTGGAAGAACGAGCAGTACTTC. This translates into CASSARPGWKNEQYF.

The table lists this clonotype with a few counts. This chain joins TRBV4-3 and TRBJ2-3; no definite D call. The V gene lost 0 bases and the J gene lost 1 base, with 8 bases spanning the gap. Germline V gives CDR1 LGHNA, CDR2 YSLEER. There are 15 residues in the CDR3. The CDR3 DNA sequence: TGCGCCAGCAGCCAAGATTTAAGCGGCACAGATACGCAGTATTTT. Amino acid sequence: CASSQDLSGTDTQYF.

The rearrangement links TRBV15 to TRBJ1-2, with TRBD1 matching over 7 bases. The germline gives CDR1 LNHNV, CDR2 YYDKDF (reference sequence). The CDR3 totals 16 residues. The ends lost 0 bases at V and 5 bases at J; junction bases unmatched: 9. The CDR3 bases are TGTGCCACCAGCAGAGAAGGGACAGCTGGATATTATGGCTACACCTTC. Amino acid sequence: CATSREGTAGYYGYTF.

This chain's CDR3 is CASSQTGLETQYF. The DNA for the CDR3 is TGTGCCAGCAGCCAGACAGGGTTAGAGACCCAGTACTTC. This sequence joins TRBV4-2 and TRBJ2-5; 7 bases map to TRBD1. The germline CDR1 and CDR2 sequences are LGHNA and YNFKEQ. The CDR3 is 13 amino acids. V lost 3 bases to trimming and J lost 4 bases; unmatched junction nucleotides: 2.

This clonotype was counted only a few times. V usage is TRBV10-3 and J usage is TRBJ2-1; D is undetermined. Looked up from germline, CDR1 is ENHRY and CDR2 is SYGVKD. Trimming left V 0 bases short and J 5 bases short, with 8 bases between. There are 14 residues in the CDR3. The CDR3 reads CAISESADDNEQFF. As DNA, the CDR3 is TGTGCCATCAGTGAGTCGGCAGACGACAATGAGCAGTTCTTC.

The chain has TRBV15 and TRBJ2-1; TRBD2 agrees at 12 bases. Losses at the gene ends were 0 bases for V and 9 bases for J; bases not matched to a gene: 6. The CDR3 consists of 16 residues. Germline CDR1 LNHNV, CDR2 YYDKDF (reference sequence). The CDR3 spells CATSRDALAGGVEQFF. In DNA, the CDR3 is TGTGCCACCAGCAGAGATGCCCTAGCGGGGGGGGTTGAGCAGTTCTTC.

The chain joins TRBV7-2 to TRBJ1-2; tentatively, D is TRBD1 (6 bases). Per germline, CDR1 SGHTA and CDR2 FQGNSA. This CDR3 region has 13 residues. V was clipped by 8 bases and J by 6 bases, with 16 bases between them. As DNA, the CDR3 is TGTGCCAGCGTAATGGGGGCATGGGATGGCTACACCTTC. It translates to CASVMGAWDGYTF.

The genes are TRBV10-2 and TRBJ2-4; D is undetermined. TRBJ2-5 matches the DNA end more closely, so the J call is doubtful. Germline V gene data show CDR1 as WSHSY and CDR2 as SAAADI. There are 15 residues in the CDR3. The CDR3 coding sequence is TGCGCCAGCAGTGGCTCGACGGTGGCCCATGAGACCCAGTACTTC. Amino acids: CASSGSTVAHETQYF.

CDR3 amino acids: CASSFPGSTGTDTQYF. The CDR3 DNA reads TGTGCCAGCAGCTTCCCCGGGAGTACGGGCACAGATACGCAGTATTTT. V and J are TRBV7-9 and TRBJ2-3; TRBD2 might be the D (6 bases). CDR1 and CDR2 (germline): SEHNR, FQNEAQ (reference sequence). This CDR3 spans 16 amino acids. V gave up 3 bases and J gave up 1 base, with 14 bases separating them.

The CDR3 is CSAHVKETQYF. The CDR3, as DNA: TGCAGTGCTCATGTGAAAGAGACCCAGTACTTC. The V gene is TRBV20-1, the J gene TRBJ2-5, with D hard to call. Trimming stripped 5 bases from V and 3 bases from J, with 7 bases between. The length of the CDR3 is 11 residues. Germline values: CDR1 DFQATT, CDR2 SNEGSKA (reference sequence).

This chain connects TRBV4-1 to TRBJ2-1; D is unresolved. In germline, CDR1 is MGHRA, CDR2 YSYEKL. The CDR3 consists of 14 residues. Trimming cost V 1 base and J 10 bases, with 14 bases left between them. The CDR3 DNA reads TGCGCCAGCAGCCAAGGTATAACAACCTACGAGCAGTTCTTC. Its translation is CASSQGITTYEQFF.

V and J are TRBV14 and TRBJ2-1; D is uncertain. CDR3 length: 13 amino acids. Between the trimmed V and J ends, which lost 2 bases and 6 bases, there was a span of 8 bases. From germline, CDR1 is SGHDN and CDR2 FVKESK. The CDR3 nucleotides read TGTGCCAGCAGCCAAAATCCAAGCAATGAGCAGTTCTTC. Residues: CASSQNPSNEQFF.

The chain is built from TRBV20-1 and TRBJ2-7; 9 nucleotides align to TRBD1. Germline V gives CDR1 DFQATT, CDR2 SNEGSKA (reference sequence). The CDR3 runs 16 residues. V lost 6 bases to trimming and J lost 6 bases; unmatched junction nucleotides: 18. This CDR3 reads CSAPGGQGTSEGEQYF. The CDR3 DNA sequence: TGCAGTGCCCCGGGGGGACAGGGTACCTCAGAGGGCGAGCAGTACTTC.

This clonotype came up many times. V is TRBV10-3 and J is TRBJ2-5, with unresolved D. Germline V gene lookup returns CDR1 ENHRY and CDR2 SYGVKD. V shed 2 bases and J shed 2 bases, with 6 bases lying between them. The CDR3 loop spans 13 amino acids. The CDR3 loop is CAISERAQETQYF. The CDR3 nucleotides read TGTGCCATCAGTGAGCGGGCTCAAGAGACCCAGTACTTC.

This clonotype appeared many times. The chain links TRBV6-6 to TRBJ1-2; 11 nucleotides agree with TRBD1. CDR1 is MNHNY, CDR2 SVGAGI, per germline (reference sequence). V trimming: 5 bases; J trimming: 4 bases; junction bases outside the gene matches: 6. This CDR3 region has 15 residues. The CDR3 DNA reads as TGTGCCAGCAGTCCAGGACAGGGGGCAGGCTATGGCTACACCTTC. This sequence encodes CASSPGQGAGYGYTF.

The chain joins TRBV4-3 to TRBJ1-1, with 8 bases fitting TRBD1. Germline loops: CDR1 LGHNA, CDR2 YSLEER. CDR3 length: 14 residues. V trimming: 3 bases; J trimming: 1 base; junction bases outside the gene matches: 1. This CDR3 reads CASSQGQANTEAFF. CDR3 DNA sequence: TGCGCCAGCAGCCAGGGACAGGCGAACACTGAAGCTTTCTTT.

The chain employs TRBV11-2 and TRBJ2-7; 7 nucleotides line up with TRBD1. Per the germline V gene, CDR1 is SGHAT and CDR2 is FQNNGV. The length of the CDR3 is 15 residues. Unmatched junction bases numbered 8, after V lost 5 bases and J lost 1 base. The chain's CDR3 is CASSRNRDSSYEQYF. CDR3 nucleotide sequence: TGTGCCAGCAGCCGTAACCGGGACAGTTCCTACGAGCAGTACTTC.

The rearrangement joins TRBV12-3 or TRBV12-4 to TRBJ1-2; maybe TRBD1 (5 bases). Trimming stripped 6 bases from V and 0 bases from J, with 8 bases between. The CDR3 is 13 amino acids. The CDR3 spells CASRTEANYGYTF. Written as DNA, the CDR3 is TGTGCCAGCAGGACAGAAGCTAACTATGGCTACACCTTC.

The chain joins TRBV6-2 or TRBV6-3 to TRBJ2-1; the D call may be TRBD1 or TRBD2 (6 bases each). Germline V gene data show CDR1 as MNHEY and CDR2 as SVGEGT. The CDR3 loop spans 15 amino acids. V was clipped by 5 bases and J by 8 bases, with 19 bases between them. The CDR3, as DNA: TGTGCCAGCAGTCCCCGCCCCGGGGGCGTCGATGAGCAGTTCTTC. Its translation is CASSPRPGGVDEQFF.

V and J are TRBV5-5 and TRBJ1-2; D ambiguous. The CDR3 has 13 amino acids. CDR1 is SGHKS and CDR2 is YYEKEE in the germline V gene (reference sequence). Between the trimmed V and J ends, which lost 0 bases and 9 bases, there was a span of 12 bases. The CDR3 bases are TGTGCCAGCAGCTTGGATGCGCCGCACCGCTACACCTTC. Translated, it gives CASSLDAPHRYTF.

This rearrangement joins TRBV24-1 to TRBJ2-1; D possibly corresponds to TRBD2 (6 bases). The CDR3 totals 15 residues. Germline V gives CDR1 KGHDR, CDR2 SFDVKD. V was shortened by 1 base and J by 6 bases, with 12 bases between the two germline ends. CDR3 protein: CATSDFGQGGNEQFF. The CDR3, as DNA: TGTGCCACCAGTGATTTCGGGCAGGGAGGCAATGAGCAGTTCTTC.